These T cell receptor beta chains were read from a single sample in a study of T cell clusters in autoimmune cytopenias. TCRdb reworked the multiplex PCR reads into one entry per CDR3 protein, no DNA. Here the sample table reports approximately 6,400 distinct CDR3 sequences. These data are also associated with another study on T cell repertoires in aging, cancer and after chemotherapy.

The sequenced sample consisted of peripheral blood. All receptors derive from a human donor in good health. Both conserved end residues are part of each CDR3. Fields, in order: V gene, clone size, J gene, CDR3 protein. Clone size, where shown, is once, few, many, or a class for clones that have expanded.

>TRBV6-5|medium-sized|TRBJ2-5
CASSSGLAGVETQYF
>TRBV5-4|-|TRBJ1-2
CASSLGGQATNYGYTF
>TRBV19|-|TRBJ1-2
CASSIPDYGYTF
>TRBV20-1|-|TRBJ2-3
CSASLRPGGSTDTQYF
>TRBV6-6|-|TRBJ1-5
CASSYRRGEDQPQHF
>TRBV29-1|medium-sized|TRBJ1-1
CGGGSNTEAFF
>TRBV6-5|medium-sized|TRBJ1-2
CASSTPPRQGIRYGYTF
>TRBV20-1|-|TRBJ2-1
CSAQNYNEQFF
>TRBV27|medium-sized|TRBJ2-7
CASTTGPDYEQYF
>TRBV13|-|TRBJ2-6
CASSLYLGGGQGNSGANVLTF
>TRBV7-2|-|TRBJ2-7
CASTRTVQAYEQYF
>TRBV29-1|-|TRBJ2-2
CSVQGTGELFF
>TRBV27|medium-sized|TRBJ1-4
CASSRYGAGEEKLFF
>TRBV19|-|TRBJ1-5
CASSGTGGNQPQHF
>TRBV7-6|-|TRBJ2-5
CASSLGTGSGETQYF
>TRBV7-6|-|TRBJ2-1
CASSLTDYNEQFF
>TRBV20-1|medium-sized|TRBJ2-7
CSARDPTLDRGFDEQYF
>TRBV5-6|-|TRBJ1-3
CARSPTPHTSGNTIYF
>TRBV6-5|medium-sized|TRBJ1-2
CASSYVGARGGYGYTF
>TRBV24-1|-|TRBJ2-3
CATSDLHPGRTDTQYF
>TRBV19|-|TRBJ2-7
CASSISDRGLHEQYF
>TRBV12-3/TRBV12-4|medium-sized|TRBJ1-2
CASSLMGAYGYTF
>TRBV6-5|-|TRBJ2-3
CASSYQTLGGSTDTQYF
>TRBV13|medium-sized|TRBJ1-4
CASSFPNEKLFF
>TRBV18|-|TRBJ2-2
CASSPGTANTGELFF
>TRBV6-1|-|TRBJ2-2
CASTPWGADTGELFF
>TRBV5-1|-|TRBJ1-2
CASSLQGDYGYTF
>TRBV12-3/TRBV12-4|-|TRBJ2-1
CASRQGMSSYNEQFF
>TRBV30|-|TRBJ2-3
CAWSAHRLSTDTQYF
>TRBV19|-|TRBJ1-5
CASSYRGSNQPQHF
>TRBV12-3/TRBV12-4|-|TRBJ2-4
CASSVVVAKNIQYF
>TRBV19|-|TRBJ2-1
CASSVSGGAFNEQFF
>TRBV27|medium-sized|TRBJ1-5
CASSFIMTGDQPQHF
>TRBV6-1|-|TRBJ2-7
CASRERVLLMNEQYF
>TRBV29-1|medium-sized|TRBJ1-4
CSVRTGGSNEKLFF
>TRBV15|-|TRBJ1-1
CATSSRGAGAEAFF
>TRBV19|-|TRBJ2-5
CASSPARGLAEETQYF
>TRBV6-5|-|TRBJ1-6
CASRNEGQPYNSPLHF
>TRBV24-1|-|TRBJ1-1
CATSDGPLRTEAFF
>TRBV5-6|medium-sized|TRBJ1-6
CASSWDMQNNSPLHF
>TRBV19|-|TRBJ2-1
CASSIQRTSGEQFF
>TRBV27|medium-sized|TRBJ2-7
CASSPRDYSYEQYF
>TRBV24-1|-|TRBJ1-1
CATRGQGNMNTEAFF
>TRBV20-1|-|TRBJ2-1
CSARWVNEQFF
>TRBV6-4|-|TRBJ2-7
CASSGRKVYEQYF
>TRBV20-1|-|TRBJ2-7
CSARVTGTYAYEQYF
>TRBV6-5|medium-sized|TRBJ1-2
CASRRGGGTSFYGYTF
>TRBV10-3|-|TRBJ1-2
CAISESSATPYGYTF
>TRBV7-2|medium-sized|TRBJ2-3
CAASGGVDTQYF
>TRBV12-3/TRBV12-4|medium-sized|TRBJ1-2
CASSFGQGGGYTF
>TRBV6-5|medium-sized|TRBJ1-1
CASSYAEAVMPGSAFF
>TRBV12-3/TRBV12-4|medium-sized|TRBJ2-5
CASRRDRGQETQYF
>TRBV10-3|-|TRBJ2-2
CAISEPAKVNTGELFF
>TRBV6-5|medium-sized|TRBJ2-2
CASSYLGELFF
>TRBV6-5|-|TRBJ2-2
CASSAIAGGTGELFF
>TRBV24-1|-|TRBJ1-2
CATSDLQGAYGYTF
>TRBV5-6|medium-sized|TRBJ1-2
CASGPTGTVVSYTF
>TRBV6-2/TRBV6-3|-|TRBJ1-5
CASSYSETGLGNQPQHF
>TRBV6-5|medium-sized|TRBJ1-2
CASSGNKDGYTF